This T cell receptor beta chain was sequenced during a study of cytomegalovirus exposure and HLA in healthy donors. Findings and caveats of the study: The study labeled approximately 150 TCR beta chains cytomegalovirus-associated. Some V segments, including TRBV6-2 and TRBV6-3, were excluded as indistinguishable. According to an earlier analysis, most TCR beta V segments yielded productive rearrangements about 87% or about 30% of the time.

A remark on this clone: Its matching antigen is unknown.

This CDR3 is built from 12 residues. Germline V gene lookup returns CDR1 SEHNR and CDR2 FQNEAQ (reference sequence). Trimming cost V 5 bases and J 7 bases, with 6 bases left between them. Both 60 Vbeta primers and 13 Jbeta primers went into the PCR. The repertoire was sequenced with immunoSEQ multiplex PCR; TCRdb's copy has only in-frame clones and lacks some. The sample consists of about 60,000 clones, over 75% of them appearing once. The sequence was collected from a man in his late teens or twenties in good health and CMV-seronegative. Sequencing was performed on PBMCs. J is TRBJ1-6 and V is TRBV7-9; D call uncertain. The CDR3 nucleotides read TGTGCCAGCAGCATACAGAATTCACCCCTCCACTTT. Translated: CASSIQNSPLHF.